The T cell receptor beta chain described here comes from a study of human versus mouse CDR3 diversity and MHC coevolution. Looking at the study overall: Samples had between 0.6 x 10^7 and 1.6 x 10^7 valid reads. The study, taken as a whole, reports: Compared with mice, human CDR3s carried more deletions and insertions on average. By iCHAO1, human TCR beta clonotypes numbered about 1.6 million, the most.

Points on this clone: Its antigen is not known.

Only in-frame clones appear in the TCRdb table, and some are missing; sequencing was by immunoSEQ multiplex PCR. The top ten hold approximately 17% of the sample, which has 50,000 to 70,000 clones, around 94% seen once. Cells were CD45RO-negative CD62L-positive naive CD4 T cells sorted from PBMCs. V was shortened by 1 base and J by 6 bases, with 8 bases between the two germline ends. Germline assignment: CDR1 SGHRS and CDR2 YFSETQ. The CDR3 covers 12 residues. This sequence originates from a person in their 60s in good health. The chain couples TRBV5-1 to TRBJ2-7; D may be TRBD2 (5 bases). The specimen was naive CD4+ T cells from blood. Described subset: CD45RO-negative CD62L-positive naive CD4 T cells. DNA of the CDR3: TGCGCCAGCAGCTTGAAGGGAGTCGAGCAGTACTTC. Translated, it gives CASSLKGVEQYF.